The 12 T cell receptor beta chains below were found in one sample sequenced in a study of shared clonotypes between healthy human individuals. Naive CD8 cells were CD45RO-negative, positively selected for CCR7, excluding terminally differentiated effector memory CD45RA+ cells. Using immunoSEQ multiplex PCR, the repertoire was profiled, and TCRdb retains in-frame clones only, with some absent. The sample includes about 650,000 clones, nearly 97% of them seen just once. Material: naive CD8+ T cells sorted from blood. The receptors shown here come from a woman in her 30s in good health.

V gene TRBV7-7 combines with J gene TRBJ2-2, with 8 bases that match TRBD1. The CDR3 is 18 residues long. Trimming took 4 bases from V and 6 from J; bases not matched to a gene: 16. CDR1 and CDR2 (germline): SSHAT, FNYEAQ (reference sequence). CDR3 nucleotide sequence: TGTGCCAGCAGCTCCGGTCCCAAGGGGACAGGAATTGCCGGGGAGCTGTTTTTT. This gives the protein CASSSGPKGTGIAGELFF.

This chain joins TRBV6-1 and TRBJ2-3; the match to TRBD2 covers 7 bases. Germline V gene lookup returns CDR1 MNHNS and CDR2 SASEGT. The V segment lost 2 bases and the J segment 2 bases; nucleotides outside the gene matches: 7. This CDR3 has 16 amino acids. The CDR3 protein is CASSELADGSTDTQYF. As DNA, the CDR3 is TGTGCCAGCAGTGAACTAGCGGACGGCTCCACAGATACGCAGTATTTT.

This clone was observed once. This chain's CDR3 is CASSQAGTYEQYF. The CDR3 DNA follows: TGCGCCAGCAGCCAAGCTGGGACCTACGAGCAGTACTTC. The chain links TRBV4-1 to TRBJ2-5; D is unresolved. The last part of the DNA fits TRBJ2-7 better; the J call may be wrong. Germline CDR1 reads MGHRA; CDR2 reads YSYEKL. This CDR3 comprises 13 residues.

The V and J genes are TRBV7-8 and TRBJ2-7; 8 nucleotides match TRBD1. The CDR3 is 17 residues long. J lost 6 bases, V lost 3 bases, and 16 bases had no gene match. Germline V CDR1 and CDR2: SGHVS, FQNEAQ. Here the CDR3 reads CASSFSARLSRGPEQYF. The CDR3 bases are TGTGCCAGCAGCTTTTCCGCCCGCCTTAGCAGGGGGCCCGAGCAGTACTTC.

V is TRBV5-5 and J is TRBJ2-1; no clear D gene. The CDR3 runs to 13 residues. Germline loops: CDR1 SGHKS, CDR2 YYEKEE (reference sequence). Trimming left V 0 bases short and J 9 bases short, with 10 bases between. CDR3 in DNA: TGTGCCAGCAGCTTGGTAGCTGGAGTTGAGCAGTTCTTC. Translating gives CASSLVAGVEQFF.

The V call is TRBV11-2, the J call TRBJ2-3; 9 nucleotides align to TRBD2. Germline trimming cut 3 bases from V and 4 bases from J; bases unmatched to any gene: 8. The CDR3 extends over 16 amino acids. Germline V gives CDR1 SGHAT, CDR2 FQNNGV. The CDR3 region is CASSFSGRSWADTQYF. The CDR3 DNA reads TGTGCCAGCAGCTTTAGCGGGAGATCTTGGGCAGATACGCAGTATTTT.

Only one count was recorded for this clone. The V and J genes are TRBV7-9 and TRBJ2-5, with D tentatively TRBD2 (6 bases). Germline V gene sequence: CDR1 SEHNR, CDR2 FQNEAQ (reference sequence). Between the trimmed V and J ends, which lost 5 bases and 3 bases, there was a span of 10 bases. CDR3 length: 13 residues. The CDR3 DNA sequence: TGTGCCAGCAGCCTGGGACTTGAAGAGACCCAGTACTTC. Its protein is CASSLGLEETQYF.

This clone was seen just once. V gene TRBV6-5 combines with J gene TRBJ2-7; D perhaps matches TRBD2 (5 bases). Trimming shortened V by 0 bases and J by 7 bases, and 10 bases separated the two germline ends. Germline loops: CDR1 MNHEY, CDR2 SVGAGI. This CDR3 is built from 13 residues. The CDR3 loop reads CASSYSEVGEQYF. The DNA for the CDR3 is TGTGCCAGCAGTTACTCGGAGGTCGGTGAGCAGTACTTC.

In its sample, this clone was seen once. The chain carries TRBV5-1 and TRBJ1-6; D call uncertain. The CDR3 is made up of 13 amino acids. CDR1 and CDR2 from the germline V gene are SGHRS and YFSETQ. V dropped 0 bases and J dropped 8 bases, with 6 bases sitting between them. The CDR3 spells CASSLEDYSPLHF. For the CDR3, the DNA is TGCGCCAGCAGCTTGGAGGATTATTCACCCCTCCACTTT. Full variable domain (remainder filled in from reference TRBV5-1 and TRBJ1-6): KAGVTQTPRYLIKTRGQQVTLSCSPISGHRSVSWYQQTPGQGLQFLFEYFSETQRNKGNFPGRFSGRQFSNSRSEMNVSTLELGDSALYLCASSLEDYSPLHFGNGTRLTVT.

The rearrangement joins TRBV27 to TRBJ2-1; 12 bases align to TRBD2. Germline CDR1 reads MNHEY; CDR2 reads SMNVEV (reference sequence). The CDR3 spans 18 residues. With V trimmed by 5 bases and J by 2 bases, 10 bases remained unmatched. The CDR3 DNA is TGTGCCAGCAGTGACCCCCCCGGACTAGCGGGACCCTACAATGAGCAGTTCTTC. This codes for CASSDPPGLAGPYNEQFF.

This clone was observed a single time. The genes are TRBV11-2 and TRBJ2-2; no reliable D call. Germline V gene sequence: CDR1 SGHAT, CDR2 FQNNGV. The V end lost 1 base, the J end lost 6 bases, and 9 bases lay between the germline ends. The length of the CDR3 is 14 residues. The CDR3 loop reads CASSLAGDPGELFF. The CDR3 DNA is TGTGCCAGCAGCTTAGCCGGAGACCCCGGGGAGCTGTTTTTT.

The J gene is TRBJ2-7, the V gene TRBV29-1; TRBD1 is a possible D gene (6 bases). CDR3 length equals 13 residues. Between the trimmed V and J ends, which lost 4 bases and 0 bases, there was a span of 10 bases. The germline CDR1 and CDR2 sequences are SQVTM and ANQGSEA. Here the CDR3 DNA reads TGCAGCGTTGGGACAGAGGGCTCCTACGAGCAGTACTTC. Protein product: CSVGTEGSYEQYF.